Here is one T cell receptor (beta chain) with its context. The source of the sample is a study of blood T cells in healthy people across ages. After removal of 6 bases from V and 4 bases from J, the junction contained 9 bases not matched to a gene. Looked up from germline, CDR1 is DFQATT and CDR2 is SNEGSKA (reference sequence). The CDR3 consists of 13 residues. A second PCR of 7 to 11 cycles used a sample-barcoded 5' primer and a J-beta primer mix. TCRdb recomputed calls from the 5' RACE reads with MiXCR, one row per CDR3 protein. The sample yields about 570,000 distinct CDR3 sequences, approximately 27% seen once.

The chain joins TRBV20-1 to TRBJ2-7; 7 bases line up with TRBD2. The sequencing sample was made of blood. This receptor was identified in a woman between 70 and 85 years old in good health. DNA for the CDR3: TGCAGTGCACCAGGAGCGGGGTTATACGAGCAGTACTTC. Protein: CSAPGAGLYEQYF.